This T cell receptor (beta chain) was obtained from a study of lymphopenia after photon versus proton radiotherapy. General study results and limits: Only patients who died were analyzed for survival; proton advantage is unproven. After the lymphocyte nadir, photon-treated repertoires showed oligoclonal expansion, especially of CD8+ Temra cells. Proton therapy kept repertoires fairly stable, unlike photons, which gained effector/memory cells.

Germline V gene sequence: CDR1 ENHRY, CDR2 SYGVKD. V lost 7 bases and J 5 bases, leaving 14 bases between the germline ends. This CDR3 region has 14 residues. In regard to this clone: The antigen is unknown.

TCRdb's table, derived via immunoSEQ multiplex PCR, lists solely in-frame clones and lacks some. Of about 39,000 clones listed, approximately 90% are singletons. The sequencing here drew on peripheral blood, taken from a patient treated with photon-based radiotherapy. This sequence was found in a man in his fifties or sixties with cholangiocarcinoma. The chain employs TRBV10-3 and TRBJ2-2; the D gene is possibly TRBD2 (6 bases). CDR3 residues: CAINSGVGTGELFF. CDR3 coding DNA: TGTGCCATCAATTCGGGAGTTGGGACCGGGGAGCTGTTTTTT.